This T cell receptor beta chain comes out of a study of shared clonotypes between healthy human individuals. Study-wide points: Some clonotypes were shared by all four sorted-subset donors, while others were not shared. The non-shared ones had lower generation probabilities than the shared ones. The study found approximately 5% of naive CD4 clonotypes shared across four donors.

CD4+ cells yielded CD45RA+ naive and CD45RA-negative memory subsets. The V end was cut by 4 bases, the J end by 8 bases, with 12 bases between. This CDR3 has 12 amino acids. The germline V gene encodes CDR1 SGHNT and CDR2 YYREEE (reference sequence). Genomic DNA from each subset was divided evenly over several immunoSEQ plates. Repertoires were generated with immunoSEQ multiplex PCR, while TCRdb's copy carries only in-frame clones and drops some. The sample gives 1.6 million or so clones, roughly 96% of which show up once; more than 0.9% is in the top ten. About this clone itself: Its antigen is unidentified.

The chain couples TRBV5-4 to TRBJ2-5; a weak D match, TRBD1 (6 bases). This TCR was recovered from a man between 25 and 39 years old in good health. Sequenced sample: naive CD4+ T cells sorted from blood. This sample's subset: CD45RA+ positively selected. Here the CDR3 reads CASSAPRGTQYF. In nucleotides, the CDR3 is TGTGCCAGCAGCGCTCCCAGGGGAACCCAGTACTTC. The whole variable domain, remainder taken from reference TRBV5-4 and TRBJ2-5, is ETGVTQSPTHLIKTRGQQVTLRCSSQSGHNTVSWYQQALGQGPQFIFQYYREEENGRGNFPPRFSGLQFPNYSSELNVNALELDDSALYLCASSAPRGTQYFGPGTRLLVL.